This T cell receptor (beta chain) was obtained from a study of human T cells and chemical hapten exposure. Whole-study context: Small pooled library volume differences chiefly drove per-sample TCR yield variation.

V lost 7 bases and J 9 bases, leaving 18 bases between the germline ends. The CDR3 loop spans 13 amino acids. The germline gives CDR1 MNHEY, CDR2 SMNVEV (reference sequence). MiXCR was run by TCRdb on the RACE reads, yielding one entry per CDR3 protein. The table records 380,000 or so distinct CDR3 sequences, around 4.8% of them present only once. This clonotype was observed at least ten times. The time point is: patch test 1, 2 weeks after DPC sensitization. Specified treatment: therapeutic diphenylcyclopropenone sensitization with weekly scalp DPC. Sample donors consisted of patients with alopecia, aged 18 to 70 years, who were suitable for DPC.

This chain links TRBV27 with TRBJ2-5; D remains ambiguous. The sequence was obtained from a woman aged 45-65 years with alopecia areata. Some clones in this sample may be carry-over from other donors' samples. The sequencing here drew on whole blood, taken in connection with sensitization to the hapten diphenylcyclopropenone (DPC). CDR3 sequence (DNA): TGTGCCAGCAAGAGCAGCATAGGTCAGGCCCAGTACTTC. It codes for CASKSSIGQAQYF.